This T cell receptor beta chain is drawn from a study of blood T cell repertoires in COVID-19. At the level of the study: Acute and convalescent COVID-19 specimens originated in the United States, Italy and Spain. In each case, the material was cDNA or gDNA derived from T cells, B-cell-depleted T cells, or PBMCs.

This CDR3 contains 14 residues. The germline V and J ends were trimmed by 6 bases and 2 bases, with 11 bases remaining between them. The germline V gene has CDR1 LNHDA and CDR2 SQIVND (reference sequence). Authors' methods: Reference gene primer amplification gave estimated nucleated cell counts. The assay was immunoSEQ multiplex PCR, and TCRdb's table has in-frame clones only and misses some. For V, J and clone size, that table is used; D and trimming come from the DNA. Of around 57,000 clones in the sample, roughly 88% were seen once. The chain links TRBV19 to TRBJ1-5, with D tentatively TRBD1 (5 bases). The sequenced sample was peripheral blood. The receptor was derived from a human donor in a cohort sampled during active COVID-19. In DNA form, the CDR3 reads TGTGCCAGTAGGGTCGGCAGGGGCAATCAGCCCCAGCATTTT. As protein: CASRVGRGNQPQHF.